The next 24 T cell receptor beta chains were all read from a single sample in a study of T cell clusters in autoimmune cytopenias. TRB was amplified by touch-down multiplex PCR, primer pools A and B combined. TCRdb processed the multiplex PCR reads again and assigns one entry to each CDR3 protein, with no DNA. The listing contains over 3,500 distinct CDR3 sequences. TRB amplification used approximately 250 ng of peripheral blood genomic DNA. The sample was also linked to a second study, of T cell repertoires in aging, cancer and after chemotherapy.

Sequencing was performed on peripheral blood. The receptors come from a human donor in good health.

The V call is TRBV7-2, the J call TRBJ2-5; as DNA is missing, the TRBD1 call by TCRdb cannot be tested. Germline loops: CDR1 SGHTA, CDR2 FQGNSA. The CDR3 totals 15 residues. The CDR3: CASNAGGGAGETQYF.

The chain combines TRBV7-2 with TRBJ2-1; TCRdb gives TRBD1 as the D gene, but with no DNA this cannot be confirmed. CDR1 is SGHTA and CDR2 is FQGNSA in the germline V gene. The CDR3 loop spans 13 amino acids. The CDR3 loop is CASSSPGRGEQFF. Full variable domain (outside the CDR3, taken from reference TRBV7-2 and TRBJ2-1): GAGVSQSPSNKVTEKGKDVELRCDPISGHTALYWYRQSLGQGLEFLIYFQGNSAPDKSGLPSDRFSAERTGGSVSTLTIQRTQQEDSAVYLCASSSPGRGEQFFGPGTRLTVL.

CDR3 sequence: CASSPPGRSHEQYF. The J gene is TRBJ2-7, the V gene TRBV18. The CDR3 is 14 residues long. CDR1 and CDR2 from the germline V gene are KGHSH and LQKENI. Full variable domain (remainder filled in from reference TRBV18 and TRBJ2-7): NAGVMQNPRHLVRRRGQEARLRCSPMKGHSHVYWYRQLPEEGLKFMVYLQKENIIDESGMPKERFSAEFPKEGPSILRIQQVVRGDSAAYFCASSPPGRSHEQYFGPGTRLTVT.

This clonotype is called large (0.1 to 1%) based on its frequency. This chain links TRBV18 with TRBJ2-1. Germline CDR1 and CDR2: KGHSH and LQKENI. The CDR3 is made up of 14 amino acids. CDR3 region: CASSPTGFYNEQFF.

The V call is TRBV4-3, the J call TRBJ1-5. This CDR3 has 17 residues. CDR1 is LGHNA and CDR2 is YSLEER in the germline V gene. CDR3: CASSQDASLYSNQPQHF.

The CDR3 here is CASSFYGSNQPQHF. This sequence joins TRBV27 and TRBJ1-5. Germline V lookup: CDR1 MNHEY, CDR2 SMNVEV (reference sequence). There are 14 residues in the CDR3.

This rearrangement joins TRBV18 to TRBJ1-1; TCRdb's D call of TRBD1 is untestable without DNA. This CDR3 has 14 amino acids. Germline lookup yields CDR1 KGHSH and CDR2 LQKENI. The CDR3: CASSPAGLNTEAFF.

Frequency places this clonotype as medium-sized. The CDR3 sequence: CASSYYGTPMNTEAFF. This chain uses TRBV6-5 with TRBJ1-1; TCRdb outputs TRBD1, but without DNA this stays unchecked. CDR1 and CDR2 from the germline V gene are MNHEY and SVGAGI. The CDR3 runs to 16 residues.

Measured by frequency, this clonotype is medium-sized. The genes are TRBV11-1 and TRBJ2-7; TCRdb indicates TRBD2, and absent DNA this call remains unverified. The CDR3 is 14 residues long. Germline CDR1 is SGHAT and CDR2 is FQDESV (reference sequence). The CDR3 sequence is CASSLVGGDYEQYF.

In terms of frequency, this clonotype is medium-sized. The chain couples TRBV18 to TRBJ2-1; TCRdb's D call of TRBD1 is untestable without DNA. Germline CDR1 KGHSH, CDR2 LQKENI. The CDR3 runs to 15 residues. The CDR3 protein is CASSGDRSSYNEQFF. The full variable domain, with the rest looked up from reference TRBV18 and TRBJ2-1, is NAGVMQNPRHLVRRRGQEARLRCSPMKGHSHVYWYRQLPEEGLKFMVYLQKENIIDESGMPKERFSAEFPKEGPSILRIQQVVRGDSAAYFCASSGDRSSYNEQFFGPGTRLTVL.

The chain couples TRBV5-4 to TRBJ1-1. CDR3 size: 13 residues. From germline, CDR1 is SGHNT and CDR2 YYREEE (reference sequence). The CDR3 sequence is CASSPLMEPEAFF.

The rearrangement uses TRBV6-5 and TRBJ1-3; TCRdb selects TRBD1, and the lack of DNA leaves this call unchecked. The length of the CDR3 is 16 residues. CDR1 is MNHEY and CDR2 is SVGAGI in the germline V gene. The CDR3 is CASSYDLPRVGNIIYF.

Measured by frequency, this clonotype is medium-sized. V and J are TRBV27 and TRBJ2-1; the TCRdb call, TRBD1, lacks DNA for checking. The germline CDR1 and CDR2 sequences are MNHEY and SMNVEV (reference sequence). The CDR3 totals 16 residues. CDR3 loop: CASSLGDPIWGDEQFF.

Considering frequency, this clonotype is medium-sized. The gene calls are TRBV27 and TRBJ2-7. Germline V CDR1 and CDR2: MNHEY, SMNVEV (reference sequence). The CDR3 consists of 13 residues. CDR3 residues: CASRTGATNEQYF.

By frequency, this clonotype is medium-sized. This chain's CDR3 is CATLPGTGTIYEQYF. The chain is built from TRBV6-6 and TRBJ2-7; the D call from TCRdb, TRBD1, cannot be confirmed without DNA. This CDR3 region has 15 residues. The germline V gene has CDR1 MNHNY and CDR2 SVGAGI (reference sequence).

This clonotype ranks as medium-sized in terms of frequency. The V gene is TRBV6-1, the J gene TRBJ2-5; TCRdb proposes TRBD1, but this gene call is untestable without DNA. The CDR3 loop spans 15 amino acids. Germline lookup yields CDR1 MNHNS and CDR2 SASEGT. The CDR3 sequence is CASSRTDRAQETQYF.

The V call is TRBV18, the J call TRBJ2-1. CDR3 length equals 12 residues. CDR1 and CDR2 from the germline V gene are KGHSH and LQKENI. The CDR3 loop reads CASSPTTNEQFF.

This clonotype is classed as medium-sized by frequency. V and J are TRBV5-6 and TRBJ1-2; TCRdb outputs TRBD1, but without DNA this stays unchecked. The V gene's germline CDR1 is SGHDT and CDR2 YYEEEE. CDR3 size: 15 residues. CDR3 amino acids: CASSHRVGANYGYTF.

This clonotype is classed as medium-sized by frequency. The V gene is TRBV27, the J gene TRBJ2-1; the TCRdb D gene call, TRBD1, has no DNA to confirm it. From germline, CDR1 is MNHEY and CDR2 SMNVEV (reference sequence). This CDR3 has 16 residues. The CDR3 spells CASSYLPTISYNEQFF.

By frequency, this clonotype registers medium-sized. CDR3 sequence: CASGTLYTGELFF. The rearrangement links TRBV19 to TRBJ2-2; the D call of TRBD2 rests on TCRdb alone, since no DNA is present to check it. The CDR3 spans 13 residues. Germline CDR1 and CDR2: LNHDA and SQIVND (reference sequence).

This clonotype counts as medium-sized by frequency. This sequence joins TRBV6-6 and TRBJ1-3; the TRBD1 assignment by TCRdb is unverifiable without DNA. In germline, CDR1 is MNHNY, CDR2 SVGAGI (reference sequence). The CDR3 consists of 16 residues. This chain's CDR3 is CASSYDLPRVGNTIYF.

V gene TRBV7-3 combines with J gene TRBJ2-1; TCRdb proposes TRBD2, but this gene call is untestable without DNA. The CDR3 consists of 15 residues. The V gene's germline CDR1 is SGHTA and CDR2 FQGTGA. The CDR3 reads CASSLTSGKSPEQFF.

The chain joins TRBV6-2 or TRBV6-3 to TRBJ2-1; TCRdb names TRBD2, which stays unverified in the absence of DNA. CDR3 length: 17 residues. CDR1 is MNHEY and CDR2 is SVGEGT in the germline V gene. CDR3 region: CASSYLGTSGSYNEQFF.

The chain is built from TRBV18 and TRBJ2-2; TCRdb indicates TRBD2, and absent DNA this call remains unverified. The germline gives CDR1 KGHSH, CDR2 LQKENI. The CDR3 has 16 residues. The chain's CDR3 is CASSPSGTDYTGELFF.